These T cell receptor beta chains were read from a single sample in a study of T-cell reconstitution after alpha-beta-depleted transplantation in children. Using its own MiXCR run on the PCR reads, TCRdb lists one record per CDR3 protein. This table holds 200,000 to 250,000 distinct CDR3 sequences, 20% to 30% found once. The specimen was PBMCs, mostly from graft donor cells, collected 360 days after TCRalphabeta/CD19-depleted stem cell transplant. The receptors shown here come from a female patient aged 2 to 10 who had a stem cell transplant for congenital amegakaryocytic thrombocytopenia, so the T cells may come from the graft donor. Both conserved end residues are part of each CDR3. D genes are given only for firm matches. Size values are once, few and many counts, or a class for expanded clones, and some rows have none.

CDR3: CSARDGRSYGYTF
DNA: TGCAGTGCTAGAGATGGAAGGAGCTATGGCTACACCTTC
size: NA
J: TRBJ1-2
D: NA
V: TRBV20-1

CDR3: CSARGNWDGYTF
DNA: TGCAGTGCTAGGGGAAATTGGGACGGCTACACCTTC
size: few
J: TRBJ1-2
D: NA
V: TRBV20-1

CDR3: CASSNSRALRHEQYF
DNA: TGTGCCAGCAGTAACTCCAGGGCCCTTCGACACGAGCAGTACTTC
size: few
J: TRBJ2-7
D: NA
V: TRBV12-3/TRBV12-4

CDR3: CASYKGREETQYF
DNA: TGTGCCAGCTACAAAGGCAGAGAAGAGACCCAGTACTTC
size: few
J: TRBJ2-5
D: NA
V: TRBV2

CDR3: CSARDGRLAGYEQFF
DNA: TGCAGTGCTAGAGATGGAAGGTTAGCTGGTTATGAGCAGTTCTTC
size: many
J: TRBJ2-1
D: NA
V: TRBV20-1

CDR3: CSAKPTSGRAGTQYF
DNA: TGCAGTGCGAAACCGACTAGCGGGAGGGCCGGTACGCAGTATTTT
size: few
J: TRBJ2-3
D: TRBD2
V: TRBV20-1

CDR3: CSVGVWTGDISPMGTQYF
DNA: TGCAGCGTCGGGGTGTGGACAGGGGACATCTCTCCAATGGGGACCCAGTACTTC
size: few
J: TRBJ2-5
D: TRBD1
V: TRBV29-1

CDR3: CASSYIRSRNYEQYF
DNA: TGTGCCAGCAGTTACATCAGGTCAAGAAACTACGAGCAGTACTTC
size: NA
J: TRBJ2-7
D: NA
V: TRBV6-5

CDR3: CAISASGTGSEKLFF
DNA: TGTGCCATCAGCGCCTCAGGGACAGGGAGTGAAAAACTGTTTTTT
size: NA
J: TRBJ1-4
D: TRBD1
V: TRBV10-3

CDR3: CASSFGAGDVYEQYF
DNA: TGTGCCAGCAGTTTTGGGGCGGGAGACGTTTACGAGCAGTACTTC
size: NA
J: TRBJ2-7
D: TRBD2
V: TRBV27

CDR3: CASSQDLGGNKETQYF
DNA: TGTGCCAGCAGCCAAGATCTCGGGGGAAATAAAGAGACCCAGTACTTC
size: few
J: TRBJ2-5
D: NA
V: TRBV3-1

CDR3: CASSEPGLVAYNEQFF
DNA: TGCGCCAGCAGCGAGCCGGGACTAGTGGCCTACAATGAGCAGTTCTTC
size: once
J: TRBJ2-1
D: TRBD2
V: TRBV5-1

CDR3: CASRATGEKLFF
DNA: TGTGCCAGCAGGGCCACGGGAGAAAAACTGTTTTTT
size: NA
J: TRBJ1-4
D: NA
V: TRBV2

CDR3: CASSSLGSYEQYF
DNA: TGTGCCAGCAGCTCTCTGGGCTCCTACGAGCAGTACTTC
size: few
J: TRBJ2-7
D: NA
V: TRBV7-9

CDR3: CASSTYFSGGAGNEQFF
DNA: TGCGCCAGCAGCACCTACTTTAGCGGGGGTGCGGGCAATGAGCAGTTCTTC
size: few
J: TRBJ2-1
D: TRBD2
V: TRBV5-1

CDR3: CSARPLAGGNNEEFF
DNA: TGCAGTGCTAGGCCCCTAGCGGGGGGGAACAATGAGGAGTTCTTC
size: NA
J: TRBJ2-1
D: TRBD2
V: TRBV20-1

CDR3: CASSQGATRRNEQFF
DNA: TGCGCCAGCAGCCAAGGGGCGACTAGGAGGAATGAGCAGTTCTTC
size: few
J: TRBJ2-1
D: NA
V: TRBV4-1

CDR3: CASSGGASGELFF
DNA: TGTGCCAGCAGCGGGGGGGCCTCCGGGGAGCTGTTTTTT
size: NA
J: TRBJ2-2
D: NA
V: TRBV11-3

CDR3: CASSQHPGLATSYNEQFF
DNA: TGTGCCAGCAGCCAACACCCGGGACTAGCCACCTCCTACAATGAGCAGTTCTTC
size: NA
J: TRBJ2-1
D: TRBD2
V: TRBV4-2

CDR3: CSARARGSETQYF
DNA: TGCAGTGCTAGGGCTCGGGGTTCAGAGACCCAGTACTTC
size: few
J: TRBJ2-5
D: NA
V: TRBV20-1

CDR3: CASTPWEVNQPQHF
DNA: TGTGCCAGCACACCCTGGGAGGTCAATCAGCCCCAGCATTTT
size: few
J: TRBJ1-5
D: NA
V: TRBV28

CDR3: CASSYRSEQPQHF
DNA: TGTGCCAGCAGTTACCGTAGTGAGCAGCCCCAGCATTTT
size: few
J: TRBJ1-5
D: NA
V: TRBV6-6

CDR3: CSAKGLAGGHSTDTQYF
DNA: TGCAGTGCCAAAGGACTAGCGGGGGGGCATAGCACAGATACGCAGTATTTT
size: few
J: TRBJ2-3
D: TRBD2
V: TRBV20-1

CDR3: CASSSYDTEAFF
DNA: TGTGCCAGCAGTTCCTATGACACTGAAGCTTTCTTT
size: NA
J: TRBJ1-1
D: NA
V: TRBV6-6

CDR3: CASGGWAGAYNEQFF
DNA: TGTGCCAGCGGGGGTTGGGCGGGAGCGTACAATGAGCAGTTCTTC
size: few
J: TRBJ2-1
D: TRBD2
V: TRBV25-1

CDR3: CASSHNRGQETQYF
DNA: TGTGCCAGCAGTCACAACAGGGGGCAAGAGACCCAGTACTTC
size: few
J: TRBJ2-5
D: TRBD1
V: TRBV27

CDR3: CAISDPGQNTEAFF
DNA: TGTGCCATCAGTGATCCGGGGCAGAACACTGAAGCTTTCTTT
size: NA
J: TRBJ1-1
D: NA
V: TRBV10-3

CDR3: CSAKLRYMNTEAFF
DNA: TGCAGTGCTAAGCTAAGATACATGAACACTGAAGCTTTCTTT
size: NA
J: TRBJ1-1
D: NA
V: TRBV20-1

CDR3: CASSYVLQGPMNTEAFF
DNA: TGTGCCAGCAGTTACGTTTTGCAGGGCCCCATGAACACTGAAGCTTTCTTT
size: NA
J: TRBJ1-1
D: NA
V: TRBV6-5

CDR3: CAISGLRLANEQFF
DNA: TGTGCCATCAGTGGCCTCCGACTAGCCAATGAGCAGTTCTTC
size: few
J: TRBJ2-1
D: TRBD2
V: TRBV10-3

CDR3: CSVVPWWGRGQETQYF
DNA: TGCAGCGTAGTTCCCTGGTGGGGGAGGGGCCAAGAGACCCAGTACTTC
size: NA
J: TRBJ2-5
D: TRBD2
V: TRBV29-1

CDR3: CACSLRGTGSTDTQYF
DNA: TGTGCCTGCAGCTTGCGGGGGACAGGGAGCACAGATACGCAGTATTTT
size: NA
J: TRBJ2-3
D: TRBD1
V: TRBV5-6

CDR3: CASEAFMNTEAFF
DNA: TGTGCCAGCGAGGCCTTTATGAACACTGAAGCTTTCTTT
size: NA
J: TRBJ1-1
D: NA
V: TRBV6-1

CDR3: CASSQDRSGRSRETQYF
DNA: TGTGCCAGCAGCCAAGATCGAAGCGGGAGGTCCAGGGAGACCCAGTACTTC
size: few
J: TRBJ2-5
D: TRBD2
V: TRBV3-1

CDR3: CASSHRDTHFDEQFF
DNA: TGTGCCAGCAGCCACCGGGACACGCATTTCGATGAGCAGTTCTTC
size: few
J: TRBJ2-1
D: NA
V: TRBV12-3/TRBV12-4

CDR3: CASSSVGSNEKLFF
DNA: TGCGCCAGCAGCTCTGTGGGAAGTAATGAAAAACTGTTTTTT
size: NA
J: TRBJ1-4
D: NA
V: TRBV10-2

CDR3: CASSEWGTDTQYF
DNA: TGTGCCAGCAGTGAATGGGGCACAGATACGCAGTATTTT
size: few
J: TRBJ2-3
D: NA
V: TRBV25-1

CDR3: CASSPDPVADTQYF
DNA: TGTGCCAGCAGCCCCGATCCGGTGGCAGATACGCAGTATTTT
size: NA
J: TRBJ2-3
D: NA
V: TRBV4-2

CDR3: CASNDRNQETQYF
DNA: TGTGCCAGCAACGACAGGAACCAAGAGACCCAGTACTTC
size: few
J: TRBJ2-5
D: NA
V: TRBV27

CDR3: CASSLAGAYGYTF
DNA: TGTGCCAGCAGCTTAGCGGGCGCCTATGGCTACACCTTC
size: many
J: TRBJ1-2
D: NA
V: TRBV7-9

CDR3: CASTPGGQYGYTF
DNA: TGTGCCAGCACGCCAGGGGGCCAGTATGGCTACACCTTC
size: few
J: TRBJ1-2
D: TRBD1
V: TRBV28

CDR3: CASSPLAGGSHNEQFF
DNA: TGTGCCAGCAGTCCACTAGCGGGAGGGTCCCACAATGAGCAGTTCTTC
size: few
J: TRBJ2-1
D: TRBD2
V: TRBV27

CDR3: CASLSGGAYTGELFF
DNA: TGTGCCAGCCTTAGCGGGGGGGCCTACACCGGGGAGCTGTTTTTT
size: NA
J: TRBJ2-2
D: TRBD2
V: TRBV12-3/TRBV12-4

CDR3: CASSQDDRTYEQYF
DNA: TGTGCCAGCAGCCAAGATGACAGGACCTACGAGCAGTACTTC
size: NA
J: TRBJ2-7
D: NA
V: TRBV14

CDR3: CAISAEANTGELFF
DNA: TGTGCCATCAGTGCCGAAGCGAACACCGGGGAGCTGTTTTTT
size: few
J: TRBJ2-2
D: NA
V: TRBV10-3

CDR3: CAISAGYTDTQYF
DNA: TGTGCCATCTCGGCGGGATACACAGATACGCAGTATTTT
size: NA
J: TRBJ2-3
D: NA
V: TRBV10-3

CDR3: CASSESEGAKGYTF
DNA: TGTGCCAGCAGTGAATCAGAGGGGGCAAAAGGCTACACCTTC
size: many
J: TRBJ1-2
D: TRBD1
V: TRBV25-1

CDR3: CSVNFGSDKTGANVLTF
DNA: TGCAGCGTTAATTTCGGGTCCGACAAGACTGGGGCCAACGTCCTGACTTTC
size: NA
J: TRBJ2-6
D: NA
V: TRBV29-1

CDR3: CSASREDTDTQYF
DNA: TGCAGTGCTAGTCGGGAGGACACAGATACGCAGTATTTT
size: few
J: TRBJ2-3
D: TRBD2
V: TRBV20-1

CDR3: CASSLTPGGVTEAFF
DNA: TGTGCCAGCAGCCTAACCCCGGGGGGCGTTACTGAAGCTTTCTTT
size: NA
J: TRBJ1-1
D: NA
V: TRBV7-2

CDR3: CASNIARAGETQYF
DNA: TGTGCCAGTAATATTGCCAGGGCTGGGGAGACCCAGTACTTC
size: once
J: TRBJ2-5
D: NA
V: TRBV19

CDR3: CAISEGRTNQPQHF
DNA: TGTGCCATCAGTGAAGGCAGAACAAATCAGCCCCAGCATTTT
size: NA
J: TRBJ1-5
D: NA
V: TRBV10-3

CDR3: CASSFGRLLGTDTQYF
DNA: TGTGCCAGCAGTTTCGGCCGGCTGCTGGGCACAGATACGCAGTATTTT
size: NA
J: TRBJ2-3
D: NA
V: TRBV27

CDR3: CSARGQGGHYYSYNEQFF
DNA: TGCAGTGCTAGAGGGCAGGGGGGGCACTATTACTCCTACAATGAGCAGTTCTTC
size: NA
J: TRBJ2-1
D: NA
V: TRBV20-1

CDR3: CASAGWDEQFF
DNA: TGTGCCAGCGCGGGGTGGGATGAGCAGTTCTTC
size: NA
J: TRBJ2-1
D: NA
V: TRBV12-3/TRBV12-4

CDR3: CASSSGDRYEQYF
DNA: TGTGCCAGCAGTTCCGGGGATCGGTACGAGCAGTACTTC
size: few
J: TRBJ2-7
D: NA
V: TRBV28

CDR3: CASSAYLARAGELFF
DNA: TGTGCCAGCAGCGCTTACTTAGCGAGGGCCGGGGAGCTGTTTTTT
size: few
J: TRBJ2-2
D: NA
V: TRBV9

CDR3: CSASLPGQRAFF
DNA: TGCAGTGCTAGTCTTCCGGGACAGAGAGCTTTCTTT
size: NA
J: TRBJ1-1
D: TRBD1
V: TRBV20-1

CDR3: CAISHRSTYEQYF
DNA: TGTGCCATCAGTCACCGGAGTACCTACGAGCAGTACTTC
size: NA
J: TRBJ2-7
D: NA
V: TRBV10-3